The next 19 T cell receptor beta chains were all read from a single sample in a study of a mutant IDH1 vaccine in newly diagnosed glioma. The assay was immunoSEQ multiplex PCR, and TCRdb's table has in-frame clones only and misses some. The sample includes approximately 64,000 clones, roughly 83% of them seen just once. Sample time point: week 11, during vaccination. The investigators gave 300 ug of mutant IDH1 20-mer peptide in each vaccine dose, together with topical imiquimod. Which antigens these TCRs recognize remains unknown. This material consisted of PBMCs, taken from a glioma patient whose treatment included an IDH1 peptide vaccine. The source is a woman in her fifties or sixties with glioma.

V is TRBV5-5 and J is TRBJ2-7; TRBD2 might be the D (7 bases). Per the germline V gene, CDR1 is SGHKS and CDR2 is YYEKEE (reference sequence). The CDR3 is 16 residues long. V was clipped by 0 bases and J by 3 bases, with 16 bases between them. CDR3 residues: CASSLGAGGGVYEQYF. The CDR3 DNA reads as TGTGCCAGCAGCTTGGGCGCTGGAGGGGGGGTCTACGAGCAGTACTTC.

The V gene is TRBV7-9, the J gene TRBJ2-3, with 9 bases lining up with TRBD2. The CDR3 sequence is 15 residues long. Germline V gene data show CDR1 as SEHNR and CDR2 as FQNEAQ (reference sequence). V trimming: 4 bases; J trimming: 1 base; junction bases outside the gene matches: 3. Here the CDR3 DNA reads TGTGCCAGCAGCTGGCGGACTAGCGGCACAGATACGCAGTATTTT. Encoded protein: CASSWRTSGTDTQYF.

The rearrangement links TRBV4-2 to TRBJ1-1; D perhaps matches TRBD1 (5 bases). V lost 0 bases and J lost 3, with 11 bases in between. Germline V CDR1 and CDR2: LGHNA, YNFKEQ. The CDR3 is 15 residues long. The CDR3 loop is CASSQEGVGDTEAFF. The CDR3 DNA sequence: TGTGCCAGCAGCCAAGAAGGGGTGGGAGACACTGAAGCTTTCTTT.

The chain joins TRBV4-1 to TRBJ1-1, with 9 bases identical to TRBD1. Germline V gene data show CDR1 as MGHRA and CDR2 as YSYEKL. The CDR3 length is 14 residues. J was trimmed by 5 bases and V by 4 bases; bases with no gene match: 5. CDR3 protein: CASSRDRVITEAFF. DNA of the CDR3: TGCGCCAGCAGCCGGGACAGGGTCATTACTGAAGCTTTCTTT.

This rearrangement joins TRBV5-4 to TRBJ1-4; D remains ambiguous. The V gene's germline CDR1 is SGHNT and CDR2 YYREEE (reference sequence). Trimming pared 5 bases from V and 2 bases from J, leaving 16 bases between. This CDR3 contains 16 residues. CDR3 amino acids: CASSHDPAQTNEKLFF. In nucleotides, the CDR3 is TGTGCCAGCAGTCATGACCCAGCTCAGACTAATGAAAAACTGTTTTTT.

Here the CDR3 reads CASSPRQGARTEAFF. CDR3 bases: TGTGCCAGCAGTCCCCGACAGGGGGCGCGGACTGAAGCTTTCTTT. V is TRBV6-5 and J is TRBJ1-1, with TRBD1 matching 10 bases. V trimming: 5 bases; J trimming: 5 bases; junction bases outside the gene matches: 8. In germline, CDR1 is MNHEY, CDR2 SVGAGI. The CDR3 is 15 amino acids.

The chain links TRBV5-4 to TRBJ1-4; no firm D call. V was pared by 4 bases and J by 6 bases, with 13 bases between. CDR1 and CDR2 from the germline V gene are SGHNT and YYREEE (reference sequence). The CDR3 totals 14 residues. DNA for the CDR3: TGTGCCAGCAGCAAAAAGGCGGTGGATGAAAAACTGTTTTTT. This codes for CASSKKAVDEKLFF.

CDR3 residues: CASSYSAGGPEAFF. For the CDR3, the DNA is TGTGCCAGCAGTTACTCCGCAGGGGGACCTGAAGCTTTCTTT. This chain uses TRBV6-5 with TRBJ1-1; 7 bases agree with TRBD1. With V trimmed by 0 bases and J by 6 bases, 4 bases remained unmatched. Germline values: CDR1 MNHEY, CDR2 SVGAGI. The CDR3 spans 14 residues.

This clone turned up a few times. The chain recombines TRBV5-6 with TRBJ2-1, with 7 bases identical to TRBD2. Germline values: CDR1 SGHDT, CDR2 YYEEEE. J gave up 2 bases and V 4 bases, and 6 bases lay outside the gene matches. This CDR3 region has 15 residues. Here the CDR3 reads CASSRTGLAYNEQFF. In DNA form, the CDR3 reads TGTGCCAGCAGCCGAACAGGACTAGCCTACAATGAGCAGTTCTTC. Based on the CDR3 plus reference TRBV5-6 and TRBJ2-1, the full variable domain is DAGVTQSPTHLIKTRGQQVTLRCSPKSGHDTVSWYQQALGQGPQFIFQYYEEEERQRGNFPDRFSGHQFPNYSSELNVNALLLGDSALYLCASSRTGLAYNEQFFGPGTRLTVL.

The chain couples TRBV19 to TRBJ2-7; D gene ambiguous. The CDR3 totals 13 residues. From germline, CDR1 is LNHDA and CDR2 SQIVND (reference sequence). Trimming left V 1 base short and J 3 bases short, with 7 bases between. This CDR3 is CASSIGIFYEQYF. CDR3 coding DNA: TGTGCCAGTAGTATAGGGATATTCTACGAGCAGTACTTC. The entire variable domain, with the rest obtained from reference TRBV19 and TRBJ2-7, is as follows: DGGITQSPKYLFRKEGQNVTLSCEQNLNHDAMYWYRQDPGQGLRLIYYSQIVNDFQKGDIAEGYSVSREKKESFPLTVTSAQKNPTAFYLCASSIGIFYEQYFGPGTRLTVT.

The chain employs TRBV28 and TRBJ1-5; 8 positions agree with TRBD1. The CDR3 loop spans 17 amino acids. Looked up from germline, CDR1 is MDHEN and CDR2 is SYDVKM. J was trimmed by 1 base and V by 5 bases; bases with no gene match: 10. CDR3 DNA sequence: TGTGCCAGCAGTAGCCCCGGACAGGGAAGGAGCAATCAGCCCCAGCATTTT. Protein: CASSSPGQGRSNQPQHF.

The rearrangement joins TRBV6-4 to TRBJ1-4, with D possibly TRBD1 on 5 matching bases. V was cut by 7 bases and J by 12 bases, with 12 bases left in between. CDR3 length equals 11 residues. CDR1 MRHNA and CDR2 SNTAGT come from the germline V gene. CDR3 loop: CASTPGGELFF. CDR3 nucleotides: TGTGCCAGCACCCCGGGGGGGGAACTGTTTTTT.

This clone appeared once. The chain employs TRBV2 and TRBJ2-6; 9 bases align to TRBD1. J was trimmed by 2 bases and V by 6 bases; bases with no gene match: 5. Germline CDR1 reads SNHLY; CDR2 reads FYNNEI. This CDR3 comprises 16 residues. CDR3 region: CASSRDRATGANVLTF. In DNA, the CDR3 is TGTGCCAGCAGCCGGGACAGGGCTACTGGGGCCAACGTCCTGACTTTC.

V usage is TRBV7-2 and J usage is TRBJ1-2, with D perhaps matching TRBD1 (6 bases). This CDR3 is built from 16 residues. With 1 base removed from V and 4 bases from J, the gap between germline ends came to 16 bases. The germline gives CDR1 SGHTA, CDR2 FQGNSA. The CDR3 sequence: CASSLVRGGYTYGYTF. CDR3 nucleotide sequence: TGTGCCAGCAGCTTAGTCAGGGGCGGATATACCTATGGCTACACCTTC.

J is TRBJ2-1 and V is TRBV6-1; tentatively, D is TRBD2 (6 bases). Germline V gene lookup returns CDR1 MNHNS and CDR2 SASEGT. CDR3 length: 13 amino acids. V was cut by 7 bases and J by 9 bases, with 16 bases left in between. CDR3 protein: CASTMRGRGEQFF. The CDR3 DNA sequence: TGTGCCAGCACCATGCGGGGACGTGGTGAGCAGTTCTTC.

There are a few counts of this clone. This rearrangement joins TRBV6-4 to TRBJ1-4, with D unclear. Per the germline V gene, CDR1 is MRHNA and CDR2 is SNTAGT. CDR3 length equals 13 residues. Trimming removed 3 bases from V and 5 bases from J, with 7 bases in between. The CDR3 coding sequence is TGTGCCAGCAGTGAATCCAGCAATGAAAAACTGTTTTTT. This translates into CASSESSNEKLFF.

The V gene is TRBV9, the J gene TRBJ2-5; D ambiguous. With 4 bases removed from V and 4 bases from J, the gap between germline ends came to 17 bases. Germline values: CDR1 SGDLS, CDR2 YYNGEE. The CDR3 extends over 15 amino acids. The CDR3 here is CASSPHQADGETQYF. In DNA form, the CDR3 reads TGTGCCAGCAGCCCCCACCAGGCGGACGGAGAGACCCAGTACTTC.

The genes are TRBV7-6 and TRBJ2-3; perhaps TRBD1 as D (5 bases). This CDR3 contains 14 residues. Germline V CDR1 and CDR2: SGHVS, FNYEAQ. V was cut by 5 bases and J by 0 bases, with 9 bases left in between. CDR3 protein: CASSPPGSTDTQYF. The CDR3 DNA sequence: TGTGCCAGCAGCCCCCCAGGGAGCACAGATACGCAGTATTTT.

J is TRBJ2-7 and V is TRBV30, with D possibly matching TRBD2 (7 bases). The CDR3 is 16 amino acids. CDR1 is GTSNPN and CDR2 is SVGIG in the germline V gene (reference sequence). Between the trimmed V and J ends, which lost 0 bases and 0 bases, there was a span of 15 bases. The CDR3 is CAWSVKGGGRSYEQYF. The CDR3 DNA is TGTGCCTGGAGTGTAAAGGGGGGGGGTCGCTCCTACGAGCAGTACTTC.